This T cell receptor beta chain originates from a study of blood T cell repertoires in COVID-19. In the study overall: T cells, B-cell-depleted T cells, or PBMCs provided the cDNA or gDNA that served as material.

Germline loops: CDR1 SQVTM, CDR2 ANQGSEA. V lost 3 bases, J lost 4 bases, and 18 bases lay in between. CDR3 size: 15 residues. Authors' data handling: Reference gene primer amplification gave estimated nucleated cell counts. Assay used: immunoSEQ multiplex PCR; TCRdb lists only in-frame clones, some missing. That table gives V, J and clone size, and the DNA gave D and trimming. The table has about 170,000 clones, roughly four fifths seen once. Participant-reported clinical history was the basis for cohort assignment. Among Cohort 3 donors, those recovered had two negative PCRs, clearance, or symptom resolution.

This sequence joins TRBV29-1 and TRBJ1-1; D may be TRBD1 (5 bases). The specimen sequenced was PBMCs or T cells enriched from blood (not recorded which). The receptor was derived from a man between 50 and 59 years old who had recovered from COVID-19. In DNA, the CDR3 is TGCAGCGTTGAGTCGGGCAGGCGGGGCAGCACTGAAGCTTTCTTT. As protein: CSVESGRRGSTEAFF.